The clone carrying this TCR beta chain was counted a few times. Germline values: CDR1 LNHNV, CDR2 YYDKDF (reference sequence). The CDR3 extends over 20 amino acids. Trimming removed 1 base from V and 5 bases from J; junction bases left unmatched: 18. This record belongs to a study of cytomegalovirus exposure and HLA in healthy donors. Vbeta (60) and Jbeta (13) primers were used in the PCR. Sequencing used immunoSEQ multiplex PCR; TCRdb keeps in-frame clones, though not all of them. The sample gives about 140,000 clones, 77% of which show up once; roughly 4.6% is in the top ten. Specimen: PBMCs. The chain is built from TRBV15 and TRBJ2-3; 10 bases fit TRBD2. This receptor was obtained from a woman in her fifties or sixties in good health and CMV-seronegative. The CDR3 here is CATSRGPGERGGRFEDTQYF. CDR3 nucleotides: TGTGCCACCAGCAGAGGCCCCGGGGAGCGGGGGGGGAGATTCGAAGATACGCAGTATTTT.